This TCR beta chain is from a study of regulatory T cells in long-lasting Graves disease. Study information: Antithyroid drugs had been given to newly diagnosed Graves' patients for under 3 months.

Study-wide findings and caveats: There were preferences for TRBV28, TRBJ1-2 and TRBJ2-5 in persistent disease.

Germline V gene sequence: CDR1 SQVTM, CDR2 ANQGSEA. V was cut by 7 bases and J by 8 bases, with 17 bases left in between. CDR3 length: 13 residues. Specified time point: newly diagnosed GD, antithyroid drugs for less than 3 months. Making the TCR library involved RNA that had been extracted from PBMCs. This clonotype was counted at least ten times. Antigen specificity is unknown. The TCR beta library used iRepertoire HTBI primers with Arm-PCR amplification of CDR3. TCRdb used MiXCR to reprocess the multiplex PCR reads, holding one entry per CDR3 protein. The sample consists of roughly 500,000 distinct CDR3 sequences, 12% of them appearing once. The data were also submitted as part of a second study, on T cells in Graves' hyperthyroidism and ophthalmopathy. That paper states: The HTBI primer set served for first-round RT-PCR of the TCR CDR3.

This sequence originates from a woman between 25 and 40 years old with Graves disease. Sample: peripheral blood mononuclear cells (PBMCs), taken at new diagnosis, from a patient treated with antithyroid drugs. The rearrangement joins TRBV29-1 to TRBJ1-4, with a possible D match to TRBD1 (6 bases). In DNA form, the CDR3 reads TGCAGCGCTACGGGGACAAATTGGGAAAAACTGTTTTTT. Translated: CSATGTNWEKLFF.